One and the same sample provided the 14 T cell receptor beta chains below, sequenced in a study of beta chain features in type 1 diabetes. The authors reverse transcribed all of the isolated RNA, so sequencing captured expressed TCRB transcripts. Data came from immunoSEQ multiplex PCR; TCRdb stores just in-frame clones and leaves some out. The sample lists about 930,000 clones, about a sixth occurring once. Sequencing input: naive CD4+ T cells from blood. The receptors were sampled from a young woman in good health.

V usage is TRBV27 and J usage is TRBJ2-1, with D tentatively TRBD1 (6 bases). This CDR3 comprises 15 residues. Deletions cut 7 bases from V and 3 bases from J, with 16 bases between. The germline V gene encodes CDR1 MNHEY and CDR2 SMNVEV (reference sequence). This CDR3 reads CASKLSRDNYNEQFF. In nucleotides, the CDR3 is TGTGCCAGCAAACTAAGCCGGGACAACTACAATGAGCAGTTCTTC.

Here the CDR3 reads CASSRGRARDTQYF. CDR3 DNA sequence: TGTGCCAGCAGTCGCGGGAGGGCCAGAGATACGCAGTATTTT. The rearrangement links TRBV6-5 to TRBJ2-3; 9 bases fit TRBD2. Trimming at V came to 5 bases and at J to 5 bases, leaving 5 bases not matched to a gene. This CDR3 comprises 14 residues. Germline V gene sequence: CDR1 MNHEY, CDR2 SVGAGI.

The rearrangement joins TRBV25-1 to TRBJ2-7; 13 nucleotides line up with TRBD2. The CDR3 has 16 amino acids. Germline assignment: CDR1 MGHDK and CDR2 SYGVNS. After removal of 3 bases from V and 3 bases from J, the junction contained 5 bases not matched to a gene. CDR3 sequence reads: CASSDLGLAGDYEQYF. The CDR3 DNA reads TGTGCCAGCAGTGACCTCGGACTAGCGGGAGACTACGAGCAGTACTTC.

This clone showed up just a few times. The chain has TRBV7-2 and TRBJ2-5; the D gene could be TRBD1 or TRBD2 (5 bases each). In germline, CDR1 is SGHTA, CDR2 FQGNSA. The CDR3 runs to 14 residues. Between the trimmed V and J ends, which lost 2 bases and 5 bases, there was a span of 12 bases. For the CDR3, the DNA is TGTGCCAGCAGCTTAATGGGGCCGGGGGAGACCCAGTACTTC. This translates into CASSLMGPGETQYF. The full variable domain, completed using reference TRBV7-2 and TRBJ2-5, is GAGVSQSPSNKVTEKGKDVELRCDPISGHTALYWYRQSLGQGLEFLIYFQGNSAPDKSGLPSDRFSAERTGGSVSTLTIQRTQQEDSAVYLCASSLMGPGETQYFGPGTRLLVL.

The chain recombines TRBV10-3 with TRBJ2-7, with TRBD2 identical over 8 bases. V trimming: 6 bases; J trimming: 3 bases; junction bases outside the gene matches: 7. This CDR3 region has 14 residues. CDR1 ENHRY and CDR2 SYGVKD come from the germline V gene. The CDR3 region is CAIRTGLDLYEQYF. The CDR3 DNA reads TGTGCCATCAGGACGGGACTAGATCTCTACGAGCAGTACTTC.

The chain links TRBV7-2 to TRBJ1-1, with D tentatively TRBD1 (5 bases). Germline V gene lookup returns CDR1 SGHTA and CDR2 FQGNSA. The CDR3 is made up of 15 amino acids. V was pared by 5 bases and J by 0 bases, with 13 bases between. The CDR3, as DNA: TGTGCCAGCAGCCCAGGTGGGGGGATGAACACTGAAGCTTTCTTT. The encoded protein is CASSPGGGMNTEAFF.

This clone was seen a handful of times. V gene TRBV29-1 combines with J gene TRBJ2-1; TRBD2 matches at 9 bases. Germline CDR1 and CDR2: SQVTM and ANQGSEA. This CDR3 region has 16 residues. V dropped 8 bases and J dropped 0; count of bases not matched to a gene: 11. In DNA form, the CDR3 reads TGCAGCTCGTTAAGGCGGGAGGGGAGCTCCTACAATGAGCAGTTCTTC. Translated, it gives CSSLRREGSSYNEQFF.

This clone was detected only a few times. The genes are TRBV4-3 and TRBJ2-1; possibly TRBD2 for D (6 bases). V lost 1 base, J lost 9 bases, and 19 bases lay in between. The CDR3 is 16 amino acids. Germline V gene lookup returns CDR1 LGHNA and CDR2 YSLEER. CDR3 in amino acids: CASSQAERLARGEQFF. For the CDR3, the DNA is TGCGCCAGCAGCCAAGCGGAGCGGCTAGCGCGGGGTGAGCAGTTCTTC.

This clone showed up just a few times. The gene calls are TRBV6-5 and TRBJ2-3; D perhaps matches TRBD2 (5 bases). The CDR3 runs 14 residues. Germline assignment: CDR1 MNHEY and CDR2 SVGAGI. The ends were cut back, 7 bases at V and 4 bases at J, with 15 bases in the middle. CDR3 nucleotide sequence: TGTGCCAGCAAGACTGGTGGGAGTCCAGATACGCAGTATTTT. Protein sequence: CASKTGGSPDTQYF.

This clone has a handful of counts. This chain joins TRBV27 and TRBJ2-5; 7 nucleotides align to TRBD1. This CDR3 has 13 residues. With 5 bases clipped from V and 5 bases from J, the junction kept 5 bases outside the gene matches. Germline loops: CDR1 MNHEY, CDR2 SMNVEV (reference sequence). The CDR3 loop reads CASSPRQGETQYF. CDR3 DNA sequence: TGTGCCAGCAGTCCCCGACAGGGTGAGACCCAGTACTTC.

The rearrangement links TRBV4-3 to TRBJ2-1; the D gene could be TRBD1 or TRBD2 (5 bases each). V was trimmed by 4 bases and J by 8 bases, leaving 33 bases between them. The CDR3 totals 20 residues. Germline CDR1 reads LGHNA; CDR2 reads YSLEER. The CDR3 region has the DNA TGCGCCAGCAGCCGAGATATTAGCCGGGCTCCGGGGCTGGTTTCGGATGAGCAGTTCTTC. It specifies CASSRDISRAPGLVSDEQFF.

CDR3 residues: CAIKGWGATDNTGELFF. The CDR3 bases are TGTGCCATCAAGGGCTGGGGAGCCACGGATAACACCGGGGAGCTGTTTTTT. The chain combines TRBV10-3 with TRBJ2-2, with a possible D match to TRBD2 (5 bases). CDR1 and CDR2 (germline): ENHRY, SYGVKD. V was pared by 7 bases and J by 2 bases, with 20 bases between. The length of the CDR3 is 17 residues.

This clone was detected a few times. This sequence joins TRBV7-2 and TRBJ2-5, with 7 bases aligning to TRBD1. CDR3 length: 14 amino acids. Germline assignment: CDR1 SGHTA and CDR2 FQGNSA. The trim removed 5 bases at V and 3 bases at J, leaving 6 bases unmatched. Here the CDR3 reads CASSPTGAKETQYF. CDR3 nucleotides: TGTGCCAGCAGCCCCACAGGGGCGAAAGAGACCCAGTACTTC.

This clone has only a few counts. The V gene is TRBV18, the J gene TRBJ2-7; TRBD2 agrees at 10 bases. Germline CDR1 reads KGHSH; CDR2 reads LQKENI. With 4 bases clipped from V and 7 bases from J, the junction kept 1 base outside the gene matches. The CDR3 consists of 12 residues. CDR3 in DNA: TGTGCCAGCTCACAGCGGGGGGGAGAGCAGTACTTC. It is translated as CASSQRGGEQYF. Looking up the rest from reference TRBV18 and TRBJ2-7 gives the full variable domain: NAGVMQNPRHLVRRRGQEARLRCSPMKGHSHVYWYRQLPEEGLKFMVYLQKENIIDESGMPKERFSAEFPKEGPSILRIQQVVRGDSAAYFCASSQRGGEQYFGPGTRLTVT.